This entry is about one T cell receptor (beta chain). What it binds is unknown. Replicate sorted-subset PCRs were loaded with around 200 ng DNA, about 30,000 T cell genomes. Produced via immunoSEQ multiplex PCR; TCRdb's table is partial and in-frame only. This sample has about a million clones, with approximately 80% found just once. The CDR3 loop spans 15 amino acids. V lost 4 bases and J lost 0, with 10 bases in between. Germline CDR1 is GTSNPN and CDR2 is SVGIG (reference sequence). This sample is drawn from a study of shared clonotypes between healthy human individuals. Study-wide points: All-four-donor shared clonotypes had higher generation probabilities than non-shared clonotypes did. The study found roughly 5% of naive CD4 clonotypes shared across a few donors. What naive subsets generally showed was a larger estimated richness than memory subsets showed.

The sample consisted of memory CD4+ T cells sorted from blood. Regarding subset: CD45RA-negative fraction. The chain combines TRBV30 with TRBJ1-6; D gene ambiguous. The receptor was isolated from a man in his late teens or twenties in good health. DNA for the CDR3: TGTGCCTGGACGCGAATGAGCTCCTATAATTCACCCCTCCACTTT. It encodes CAWTRMSSYNSPLHF. Filled out from reference TRBV30 and TRBJ1-6, the complete variable domain reads SQTIHQWPATLVQPVGSPLSLECTVEGTSNPNLYWYRQAAGRGLQLLFYSVGIGQISSEVPQNLSASRPQDRQFILSSKKLLLSDSGFYLCAWTRMSSYNSPLHFGNGTRLTVT.